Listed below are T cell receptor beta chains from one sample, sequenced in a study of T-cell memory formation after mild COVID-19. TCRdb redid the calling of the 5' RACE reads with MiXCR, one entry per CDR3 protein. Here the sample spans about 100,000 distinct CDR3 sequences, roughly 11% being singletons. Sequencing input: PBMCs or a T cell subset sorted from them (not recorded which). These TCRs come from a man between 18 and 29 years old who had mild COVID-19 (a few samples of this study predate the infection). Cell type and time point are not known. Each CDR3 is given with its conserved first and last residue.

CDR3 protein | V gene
CASSLFGGGRTGELFF | TRBV7-9
CSASGLQGAYTEAFF | TRBV20-1
CSASLAGWADTQYF | TRBV20-1
CASSYSLGPYQPQHF | TRBV6-2/TRBV6-3
CASSYGEPQHF | TRBV6-6
CASSLRLAGERQFF | TRBV12-3/TRBV12-4
CASSYTRRATEAFF | TRBV6-5
CASSGTPGLAGPLSYNEQFF | TRBV7-9
CASSLLGMGNEKLFF | TRBV4-1
CASGPWAGDTEAFF | TRBV6-1
CASSLGLDGYTF | TRBV11-2
CASSRTQGVQPQHF | TRBV7-6
CASSQEWEAGDEQFF | TRBV4-3
CASSPRVHSNQPQHF | TRBV4-3
CASSKPRTEAFF | TRBV7-9
CASSWGTGLGSYEQYF | TRBV5-1
CASSLYVQGAADEQFF | TRBV7-6
CASSPEAANTEAFF | TRBV4-1
CASSEGTGGRTQYF | TRBV25-1
CSAASGLLGVGTF | TRBV29-1
CASSLEATDTQYF | TRBV7-3
CASSRIAGAKNIKYF | TRBV6-6
CSALGQGLQPQHF | TRBV20-1
CASSQQWNEQFF | TRBV12-3/TRBV12-4
CSAAGTSGLTGELFF | TRBV20-1
CATSGTGLGSDEKLFF | TRBV15
CASSRHGGQPVYEQYF | TRBV7-3
CASSRERLLSGELFF | TRBV6-2/TRBV6-3
CASSLTPWQGRDETQYF | TRBV12-3/TRBV12-4
CASSYSGQNEQYF | TRBV6-5
CASSVAGQSSGYTF | TRBV9
CASSTGLAGATSYEQYF | TRBV5-1
CASSLGLDPGIEQFF | TRBV11-2
CASSLGSWETQYF | TRBV5-1
CASSPQERGGPGDTQYF | TRBV7-9
CASSPWGSGTEAFF | TRBV7-3
CASSEGRNQETQYF | TRBV5-1
CASSQLSRGTEAFF | TRBV16
CASSLDGGDEQFF | TRBV11-2
CATSDPLLDRGADTQYF | TRBV24-1
CASSHDRDQETQYF | TRBV7-7
CASSQGATRNTDTQYF | TRBV4-1
CSALVSGGRTDTQYF | TRBV20-1
CASSQEDRGSEQYF | TRBV4-3
CASSPTGNNEQFF | TRBV7-3